This TCR beta chain was sequenced for a study of shared clonotypes between healthy human individuals. Looking at the study overall: Donors had three CD4 naive, three CD4 memory, two CD8 naive and one CD8 memory plate apiece.

CDR3 length: 16 amino acids. V shed 0 bases and J shed 2 bases, with 13 bases lying between them. Germline V lookup: CDR1 SGHNT, CDR2 YYREEE (reference sequence). Remarks on this clone: Its antigen is still unknown.

Study-level points and caveats: Researchers sampled blood only, noting tissue repertoires likely differ. Non-shared clonotypes showed lower generation probabilities than clonotypes common to all four donors. As a rule, naive subsets had a larger estimated richness than memory subsets.

Profiled with immunoSEQ multiplex PCR; TCRdb holds only in-frame clones, not every one. The sample records about 2.4 million clones, around nine tenths being singletons. The sequence derives from a man aged 18 to 30 in good health. The sequencing input was naive CD4+ T cells sorted from blood. Subset given: CD45RA+ positively selected. The chain links TRBV5-4 to TRBJ2-3; D call uncertain. CDR3 bases: TGTGCCAGCAGCTTGGCGGCAGGAAGTAACACAGATACGCAGTATTTT. Its translation: CASSLAAGSNTDTQYF.